Listed below are T cell receptor beta chains from one sample, sequenced in a study of CD8+CD57+ T cells in acquired aplastic anemia. TCRdb reprocessed the reads with MiXCR, giving one entry per CDR3 protein. The table has some 170,000 distinct CDR3 sequences, approximately 43% seen once. Sequencing was performed on sorted CD4+, CD8+, or CD8+CD57+ T cells (not recorded which) from PBMCs. These receptors were taken from a human donor in good health. Both conserved end residues are part of each CDR3. Fields, in order: D gene, clone size, J gene, V gene, CDR3 DNA, CDR3 protein. The D gene is left open where the match is weak. Rows give clone size only sometimes, using once, few, many, or a class for an expanded clone.

TRBD2 | many | TRBJ2-7 | TRBV2 | TGTGCCAGCACCAGTGCTAGCGGCCTGGGAACCTACGAGCAGTACTTC | CASTSASGLGTYEQYF
NA | NA | TRBJ1-1 | TRBV29-1 | TGCAGCGTTGCAGGGGAGGGCACTGAAGCTTTCTTT | CSVAGEGTEAFF
NA | many | TRBJ1-3 | TRBV24-1 | TGTGCCACCAGTGGAACAGGGCCGTCTGGAAACACCATATATTTT | CATSGTGPSGNTIYF
NA | once | TRBJ2-5 | TRBV19 | TGTGCCAGTAGTAGAAACTGGGAATTGGAGACCCAGTACTTC | CASSRNWELETQYF
TRBD1 | many | TRBJ1-1 | TRBV5-1 | TGCGCCAGCAGCTCCGAGGGGGCCCCGGGAACTGAAGCTTTCTTT | CASSSEGAPGTEAFF
NA | few | TRBJ2-4 | TRBV12-3/TRBV12-4 | TGTGCCAGCAGCCAAAAGGGCAGTGGAGCCAAAAACATTCAGTACTTC | CASSQKGSGAKNIQYF
NA | NA | TRBJ2-7 | TRBV12-3/TRBV12-4 | TGTGCCAGCAGCCGTGAGGGTACAGGACGCTCCTACGAGCAGTACTTC | CASSREGTGRSYEQYF
NA | many | TRBJ2-1 | TRBV24-1 | TGTGCCACCAGTGATCCCTCGAGAGGGTGGAATGAGCAGTTCTTC | CATSDPSRGWNEQFF
NA | many | TRBJ2-2 | TRBV7-2 | TGTGCCAGCAGGGATTTCTCAACCGGGGAGCTGTTTTTT | CASRDFSTGELFF
TRBD2 | NA | TRBJ2-3 | TRBV12-3/TRBV12-4 | TGTGCCAGCCAGGGAGGGCGCACAGATACGCAGTATTTT | CASQGGRTDTQYF
TRBD1 | medium-sized | TRBJ1-6 | TRBV10-3 | TGTGCCATCAGTGCTGGGACAGGGGAACGTTCACCCCTCCACTTT | CAISAGTGERSPLHF
TRBD1 | many | TRBJ1-5 | TRBV10-3 | TGTGCCATCAGTGAAGGCAGGGGGGATCAGCCCCAGCATTTT | CAISEGRGDQPQHF
NA | NA | TRBJ1-1 | TRBV6-5 | TGTGCCAGCAGTTACTCAGGGCGGAGGAACACTGAAGCTTTCTTT | CASSYSGRRNTEAFF
NA | many | TRBJ2-2 | TRBV5-4 | TGTGCCAGCAGCTTGGTAGCGGACGGTACCGGGGAGCTGTTTTTT | CASSLVADGTGELFF
NA | medium-sized | TRBJ1-5 | TRBV29-1 | TGCAGCGTTGCTGGGATCGGTAGCAATCAGCCCCAGCATTTT | CSVAGIGSNQPQHF
NA | many | TRBJ1-1 | TRBV12-3/TRBV12-4 | TGTGCCAGCAGTCGTCAACGGGGGAACACTGAAGCTTTCTTT | CASSRQRGNTEAFF
TRBD1 | many | TRBJ2-2 | TRBV10-3 | TGTGCCATCAGTGAAGGACAGGGGAACACCGGGGAGCTGTTTTTT | CAISEGQGNTGELFF
NA | many | TRBJ1-5 | TRBV10-2 | TGCGCCAGCCGCTTAGATGATTCAAGAAATCAGCCCCAGCATTTT | CASRLDDSRNQPQHF